The rows below give T cell receptor beta chains drawn from one sample of a study of human T cells and chemical hapten exposure. TCRdb reprocessed the RACE reads with MiXCR, giving one entry per CDR3 protein. The profile shows 300,000 to 400,000 distinct CDR3 sequences, 4% to 6% of them singletons. Sequenced here: whole blood, sampled in connection with sensitization to the hapten diphenylcyclopropenone (DPC). These receptors were taken from a woman in her forties or fifties with alopecia areata. Some clones in this sample may be carry-over from other donors' samples. Both conserved end residues are part of each CDR3. The D gene is left open where the match is weak. Part of the rows lack a size; the others show once, few, many or a class for expanded clones.

D: TRBD1; J: TRBJ2-7; V: TRBV6-5; size: many; CDR3: CASSSNGQGINEQYF; DNA: TGTGCCAGCAGTTCCAACGGACAGGGGATCAACGAGCAGTACTTC
D: TRBD1; J: TRBJ2-1; V: TRBV12-3/TRBV12-4; size: many; CDR3: CASGPGTDNEQFF; DNA: TGTGCCAGCGGCCCCGGGACAGACAATGAGCAGTTCTTC
D: TRBD1; J: TRBJ1-1; V: TRBV6-1; size: many; CDR3: CASRPGQGEGMNTEAFF; DNA: TGTGCCAGCAGACCGGGACAGGGCGAGGGGATGAACACTGAAGCTTTCTTT
D: TRBD1; J: TRBJ1-3; V: TRBV28; size: .; CDR3: CASSLSGTGAGNTIYF; DNA: TGTGCCAGCAGTTTATCCGGGACAGGGGCTGGAAACACCATATATTTT
D: .; J: TRBJ1-4; V: TRBV29-1; size: many; CDR3: CSVEDGGTNEKLFF; DNA: TGCAGCGTTGAAGACGGCGGAACGAATGAAAAACTGTTTTTT
D: .; J: TRBJ1-2; V: TRBV12-5; size: few; CDR3: CASGYPTGYGYTF; DNA: TGTGCTAGTGGTTACCCTACGGGCTATGGCTACACCTTC
D: .; J: TRBJ1-1; V: TRBV27; size: .; CDR3: CASSLKGLNTEAFF; DNA: TGTGCCAGCAGTTTAAAGGGCCTGAACACTGAAGCTTTCTTT
D: .; J: TRBJ2-7; V: TRBV9; size: many; CDR3: CASSVDPHPSDEQYF; DNA: TGTGCCAGCAGCGTAGATCCCCACCCGTCCGACGAGCAGTACTTC
D: .; J: TRBJ2-2; V: TRBV9; size: many; CDR3: CASSVGSTGELFF; DNA: TGTGCCAGCAGCGTAGGTAGCACCGGGGAGCTGTTTTTT
D: .; J: TRBJ2-3; V: TRBV24-1; size: few; CDR3: CATSDRGRTDTQYF; DNA: TGTGCCACCAGTGATAGGGGGAGGACAGATACGCAGTATTTT
D: .; J: TRBJ2-7; V: TRBV7-9; size: many; CDR3: CASSRHQPPGEQYF; DNA: TGTGCCAGCAGCCGACATCAACCCCCGGGGGAGCAGTACTTC
D: TRBD2; J: TRBJ2-3; V: TRBV11-2; size: many; CDR3: CASSRGLAGGADTQYF; DNA: TGTGCCAGCAGCCGGGGACTAGCGGGAGGAGCAGATACGCAGTATTTT
D: .; J: TRBJ1-6; V: TRBV13; size: many; CDR3: CASSLVGREPLHF; DNA: TGTGCCAGCAGCTTAGTTGGGCGGGAACCCCTCCACTTT
D: .; J: TRBJ1-1; V: TRBV6-6; size: .; CDR3: CASSPHTGSEAFF; DNA: TGTGCCAGCAGCCCACATACAGGATCTGAAGCTTTCTTT
D: TRBD2; J: TRBJ2-3; V: TRBV10-3; size: few; CDR3: CAISRGLAGFTDTQYF; DNA: TGTGCCATCAGTCGGGGACTAGCGGGATTCACAGATACGCAGTATTTT
D: .; J: TRBJ1-1; V: TRBV5-1; size: .; CDR3: CASSSETEAFF; DNA: TGCGCCAGCAGCTCCGAGACTGAAGCTTTCTTT
D: TRBD1; J: TRBJ2-4; V: TRBV2; size: few; CDR3: CASSDGTGTILAKNIQYF; DNA: TGTGCCAGCAGTGATGGGACAGGGACGATTCTAGCCAAAAACATTCAGTACTTC
D: TRBD1; J: TRBJ1-5; V: TRBV19; size: few; CDR3: CASSTGTDNQPQHF; DNA: TGTGCCAGTAGTACCGGGACAGACAATCAGCCCCAGCATTTT
D: .; J: TRBJ2-3; V: TRBV7-9; size: many; CDR3: CASSLRGADTQYF; DNA: TGTGCCAGCAGCTTGCGTGGGGCAGATACGCAGTATTTT
D: TRBD2; J: TRBJ2-1; V: TRBV7-6; size: many; CDR3: CASSPRTSGGAFEQFF; DNA: TGTGCCAGCAGCCCTCGGACTAGCGGGGGGGCTTTTGAGCAGTTCTTC
D: .; J: TRBJ1-5; V: TRBV6-5; size: few; CDR3: CASGWQDNQPQHF; DNA: TGTGCCAGCGGGTGGCAGGACAATCAGCCCCAGCATTTT
D: .; J: TRBJ2-7; V: TRBV7-2; size: many; CDR3: CASSRSYEQYF; DNA: TGTGCCAGCAGCCGCTCCTACGAGCAGTACTTC
D: .; J: TRBJ1-1; V: TRBV2; size: .; CDR3: CASIGRLNTEAFF; DNA: TGTGCCAGCATTGGACGTCTGAACACTGAAGCTTTCTTT
D: TRBD2; J: TRBJ2-3; V: TRBV5-1; size: few; CDR3: CASSFGLAGAGTDTQYF; DNA: TGCGCCAGCAGCTTCGGACTAGCGGGGGCGGGCACAGATACGCAGTATTTT
D: TRBD1; J: TRBJ2-7; V: TRBV20-1; size: few; CDR3: CSAQGTGKSYEQYF; DNA: TGCAGTGCTCAAGGGACAGGGAAATCCTACGAGCAGTACTTC
D: TRBD1; J: TRBJ1-2; V: TRBV7-3; size: many; CDR3: CASSRTGTGGGYTF; DNA: TGTGCCAGCAGCCGGACGGGGACAGGGGGAGGCTACACCTTC
D: .; J: TRBJ1-5; V: TRBV12-5; size: many; CDR3: CASGLMGGWQPQHF; DNA: TGTGCTAGTGGTTTGATGGGGGGCTGGCAGCCCCAGCATTTT
D: .; J: TRBJ2-7; V: TRBV20-1; size: many; CDR3: CSAGRANSHF; DNA: TGCAGTGCGGGTAGGGCCAATTCCCACTTC
D: .; J: TRBJ2-3; V: TRBV5-1; size: few; CDR3: CASSPGASPQYF; DNA: TGCGCCAGCAGCCCCGGTGCGTCTCCGCAGTATTTT
D: .; J: TRBJ2-7; V: TRBV4-1; size: few; CDR3: CASSLGGIDEQYF; DNA: TGCGCCAGCAGCCTGGGGGGCATAGACGAGCAGTACTTC
D: TRBD1; J: TRBJ2-7; V: TRBV5-1; size: few; CDR3: CASRSGGTYEQYF; DNA: TGCGCCAGCAGGTCAGGGGGCACCTACGAGCAGTACTTC
D: TRBD2; J: TRBJ2-3; V: TRBV5-1; size: few; CDR3: CASSLVSGGATDTQYF; DNA: TGCGCCAGCAGCTTGGTGAGCGGGGGGGCGACAGATACGCAGTATTTT
D: .; J: TRBJ2-2; V: TRBV19; size: few; CDR3: CASSIARVNTGELFF; DNA: TGTGCCAGTAGTATAGCCAGGGTGAACACCGGGGAGCTGTTTTTT
D: .; J: TRBJ1-2; V: TRBV29-1; size: many; CDR3: CSVAGTRGYTF; DNA: TGCAGCGTGGCGGGGACGAGAGGCTACACCTTC
D: TRBD2; J: TRBJ2-3; V: TRBV12-3/TRBV12-4; size: many; CDR3: CASSSAGYTDTQYF; DNA: TGTGCCAGCAGTTCAGCGGGGTACACAGATACGCAGTATTTT
D: .; J: TRBJ2-7; V: TRBV6-1; size: few; CDR3: CASTGSWHEQYF; DNA: TGTGCCAGCACAGGGAGCTGGCACGAGCAGTACTTC
D: TRBD1; J: TRBJ2-1; V: TRBV2; size: many; CDR3: CASSEIPTGKLNEQFF; DNA: TGTGCCAGCAGTGAAATTCCGACAGGGAAGTTGAATGAGCAGTTCTTC
D: .; J: TRBJ2-1; V: TRBV11-3; size: .; CDR3: CASRATFNEQFF; DNA: TGTGCCAGCAGGGCCACCTTTAATGAGCAGTTCTTC
D: .; J: TRBJ1-6; V: TRBV6-6; size: few; CDR3: CASSAGAYNSPLHF; DNA: TGTGCCAGCAGCGCCGGGGCTTATAATTCACCCCTCCACTTT
D: .; J: TRBJ2-3; V: TRBV7-6; size: many; CDR3: CASSFRGARSTDTQYF; DNA: TGTGCCAGCAGCTTCCGGGGGGCCCGGAGCACAGATACGCAGTATTTT
D: .; J: TRBJ1-1; V: TRBV11-2; size: .; CDR3: CASSLDIGSNTEAFF; DNA: TGTGCCAGCAGCTTAGATATAGGTTCGAACACTGAAGCTTTCTTT